The 3 T cell receptor beta chains below were found in one sample sequenced in a study of CD8 T cells in ankylosing spondylitis. TCRdb passed the 5' RACE reads through MiXCR, listing each CDR3 protein once. The sample shows 25,000 or so distinct CDR3 sequences, 7.9% of them seen only once. Sequencing was carried out using blood. These receptors all stem from a male donor with ankylosing spondylitis or in good health (not recorded which).

The chain couples TRBV3-1 to TRBJ2-2; TRBD1 aligns across 8 bases. This CDR3 has 16 amino acids. V was clipped by 1 base and J by 3 bases; unmatched bases: 4. The germline gives CDR1 LGHDT, CDR2 YNNKEL (reference sequence). CDR3: CASSQVAGGHTGELFF. The CDR3 DNA sequence: TGTGCCAGCAGCCAAGTGGCAGGGGGCCACACCGGGGAGCTGTTTTTT. The variable domain in full, completed from reference TRBV3-1 and TRBJ2-2, reads DTAVSQTPKYLVTQMGNDKSIKCEQNLGHDTMYWYKQDSKKFLKIMFSYNNKELIINETVPNRFSPKSPDKAHLNLHINSLELGDSAVYFCASSQVAGGHTGELFFGEGSRLTVL.

V gene TRBV20-1 combines with J gene TRBJ2-2, with TRBD2 identical over 7 bases. V dropped 7 bases and J dropped 8; count of bases not matched to a gene: 16. Per the germline V gene, CDR1 is DFQATT and CDR2 is SNEGSKA (reference sequence). The CDR3 runs 15 residues. The CDR3: CSVLPAGNLRGELFF. The CDR3 DNA sequence: TGCAGTGTATTGCCAGCGGGGAACCTAAGGGGGGAGCTGTTTTTT.

The sample holds a few counts of this clonotype. This rearrangement joins TRBV10-3 to TRBJ2-3; unclear D gene. CDR3 length: 14 amino acids. V lost 5 bases and J lost 0, with 9 bases in between. The V gene's germline CDR1 is ENHRY and CDR2 SYGVKD. CDR3 amino acids: CAISLSTSTDTQYF. As DNA, the CDR3 is TGTGCCATCAGTCTAAGTACTAGCACAGATACGCAGTATTTT.